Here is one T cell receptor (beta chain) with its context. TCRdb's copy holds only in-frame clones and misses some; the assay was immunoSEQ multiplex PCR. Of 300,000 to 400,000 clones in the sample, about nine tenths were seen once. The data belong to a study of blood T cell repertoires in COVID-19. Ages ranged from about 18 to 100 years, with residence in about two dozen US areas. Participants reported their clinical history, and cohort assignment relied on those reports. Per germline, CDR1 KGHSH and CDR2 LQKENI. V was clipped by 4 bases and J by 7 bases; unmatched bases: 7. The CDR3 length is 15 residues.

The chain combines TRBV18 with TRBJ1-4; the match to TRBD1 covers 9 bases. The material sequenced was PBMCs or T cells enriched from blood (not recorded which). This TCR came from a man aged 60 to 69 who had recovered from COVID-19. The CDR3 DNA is TGTGCCAGCTCACAGGGGACAGGGTTTTCTGAAAAACTGTTTTTT. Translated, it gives CASSQGTGFSEKLFF.